This TCR beta chain came from a study of shared clonotypes between healthy human individuals. Overall study: Contributing individuals were two females and three males aged 18 to 49. CD4 naive and memory got three plates each, CD8 naive two, CD8 memory one.

The CDR3 runs to 15 residues. In germline, CDR1 is MNHEY, CDR2 SVGAGI. The ends were cut back, 4 bases at V and 4 bases at J, with 16 bases in the middle. Each replicate PCR on the sorted subsets used about 0.2 ug DNA (around 30,000 T cell genomes). Assay used: immunoSEQ multiplex PCR; TCRdb lists only in-frame clones, some missing. The sample has millions of clones, approximately 94% seen once. Naivety among CD8 cells was defined by CD45RO negativity and positive CCR7 selection, thereby excluding terminally differentiated effector memory CD45RA+ cells. The rearrangement links TRBV6-5 to TRBJ1-1; D is possibly TRBD1 (6 bases). This TCR derives from a man aged 18 to 29 in good health. Specimen: naive CD8+ T cells sorted from blood. CDR3 region: CASSFLLQGTTEAFF. The CDR3 DNA reads TGTGCCAGCAGTTTCCTTCTCCAGGGGACCACTGAAGCTTTCTTT.